One and the same sample provided the 4 T cell receptor beta chains below, sequenced in a study of human T cells and chemical hapten exposure. TCRdb re-called the RACE reads through MiXCR, storing one row per CDR3 protein. The table records about 120,000 distinct CDR3 sequences, roughly an eighth of them present only once. Indicated time point: patch test 1, 2 weeks after DPC sensitization. The treatment denotes: therapeutic diphenylcyclopropenone sensitization with weekly scalp DPC. This sample comprised whole blood, obtained in connection with sensitization to the hapten diphenylcyclopropenone (DPC). The receptors shown here come from a man aged 18 to 30 with alopecia areata. Some clones in this sample may be carry-over from other donors' samples.

This chain uses TRBV29-1 with TRBJ1-1, with 10 bases aligning to TRBD1. The CDR3 runs to 12 residues. V was clipped by 8 bases and J by 3 bases; unmatched bases: 3. CDR1 and CDR2 (germline): SQVTM, ANQGSEA. This chain's CDR3 is CSTGTGDTEAFF. In nucleotides, the CDR3 is TGCAGCACAGGGACAGGGGACACTGAAGCTTTCTTT.

The rearrangement links TRBV11-2 to TRBJ1-5; D gene ambiguous. The CDR3 has 15 residues. CDR1 and CDR2 from the germline V gene are SGHAT and FQNNGV. V shed 2 bases and J shed 5 bases, with 13 bases lying between them. The CDR3 bases are TGTGCCAGCAGCTTATCCCCACTAACCCATCAGCCCCAGCATTTT. Residues: CASSLSPLTHQPQHF.

The CDR3 DNA follows: TGTGCCAGCAGTTTGGACACAATTCGGAACTATGGCTACACCTTC. It is translated as CASSLDTIRNYGYTF. This chain links TRBV12-3 or TRBV12-4 with TRBJ1-2; a weak D match, TRBD1 (5 bases). The CDR3 length is 15 residues. The germline V and J ends were trimmed by 3 bases and 2 bases, with 13 bases remaining between them.

The chain links TRBV4-3 to TRBJ1-2; D uncertain. Trimming removed 0 bases at V and 0 bases at J, with 8 bases between. Germline V gene lookup returns CDR1 LGHNA and CDR2 YSLEER. There are 15 residues in the CDR3. The CDR3 nucleotides read TGCGCCAGCAGCCAAGATTTTCCGCCTAACTATGGCTACACCTTC. Its protein is CASSQDFPPNYGYTF.